The 17 T cell receptor beta chains reported below all come from one sample, sequenced in a study of breast tumors, draining lymph nodes, adjacent tissues. TCRdb re-analysed the multiplex PCR reads in MiXCR, keeping a single row per CDR3 protein. The sample includes about 200,000 distinct CDR3 sequences, 34% of them seen just once. Axillary draining lymph nodes of breast cancer patients supplied the node samples. Source material: axillary lymph node tissue. All receptors derive from a female donor with breast cancer. Some clones in this sample may be carry-over from other donors' samples.

The chain combines TRBV19 with TRBJ1-1, with D unresolved. V shed 6 bases and J shed 3 bases, with 11 bases lying between them. Germline CDR1 reads LNHDA; CDR2 reads SQIVND (reference sequence). There are 13 residues in the CDR3. The CDR3 sequence is CASSNDGDTEAFF. For the CDR3, the DNA is TGTGCCAGTAGCAACGACGGGGACACTGAAGCTTTCTTT.

On this clonotype itself: A much more abundant neighbour one base away suggests this may be a read error. CDR3 residues: CSADPSGASSGQYF. CDR3 bases: TGCAGTGCGGACCCTAGCGGGGCTTCCTCCGGGCAGTACTTC. This chain connects TRBV20-1 to TRBJ2-7; 9 nucleotides agree with TRBD2. Germline assignment: CDR1 DFQATT and CDR2 SNEGSKA (reference sequence). The trim removed 6 bases at V and 9 bases at J, leaving 15 bases unmatched. CDR3 length: 14 amino acids.

This clonotype was detected once. The rearrangement joins TRBV7-9 to TRBJ2-7; 14 bases fit TRBD2. This CDR3 has 14 amino acids. The germline V gene encodes CDR1 SEHNR and CDR2 FQNEAQ (reference sequence). J gave up 12 bases and V 5 bases, and 9 bases lay outside the gene matches. This CDR3 reads CASSQDGTSGGLYF. The DNA for the CDR3 is TGTGCCAGCAGCCAGGACGGGACTAGCGGGGGCCTGTACTTC. Complete variable domain (other parts from reference TRBV7-9 and TRBJ2-7): DTGVSQNPRHKITKRGQNVTFRCDPISEHNRLYWYRQTLGQGPEFLTYFQNEAQLEKSRLLSDRFSAERPKGSFSTLEIQRTEQGDSAMYLCASSQDGTSGGLYFGPGTRLTVT.

This clonotype came up a few times. Being one base from a much bigger clone, this may be a read error. The chain links TRBV7-7 to TRBJ2-5; 8 nucleotides agree with TRBD1. The length of the CDR3 is 15 residues. Germline V gene lookup returns CDR1 SSHAT and CDR2 FNYEAQ (reference sequence). The CDR3 here is CASSLDRGYEETQHF. The CDR3 nucleotides are TGTGCTAGCAGCCTCGACAGGGGCTATGAAGAGACCCAGCACTTC.

Turning to this clonotype: Just one base apart from a much larger clone, this may be a read error. The chain carries TRBV20-1 and TRBJ2-7; the D gene could be TRBD1 or TRBD2 (5 bases each). The CDR3 is made up of 13 amino acids. Germline V lookup: CDR1 DFQATT, CDR2 SNEGSKA (reference sequence). The chain's CDR3 is CSARGPASYAQYF. The CDR3 DNA reads TGCAGTGCTAGGGGACCTGCATCCTACGCGCAGTACTTC.

As concerns this clonotype: This sequence may be a read error, since a much larger clone differs from it by one base. This sequence joins TRBV11-3 and TRBJ2-1; 9 bases line up with TRBD2. V was clipped by 4 bases and J by 13 bases; unmatched bases: 14. The CDR3 totals 15 residues. CDR1 and CDR2 from the germline V gene are SGHNT and YENEEA. CDR3 amino acids: CASSSRTSARAEQFF. The CDR3 nucleotides read TGTGCCAGCAGCTCCAGGACTAGCGCGAGGGCCGAACAGTTCTTC.

V usage is TRBV5-4 and J usage is TRBJ1-6, with unresolved D. The V end lost 2 bases, the J end lost 9 bases, and 9 bases lay between the germline ends. Looked up from germline, CDR1 is SGHNT and CDR2 is YYREEE (reference sequence). The CDR3 has 13 amino acids. This CDR3 reads CASSLRVGSPLHF. The CDR3 nucleotides read TGTGCCAGCAGCTTAAGGGTGGGTTCACCCCTCCACTTT.

This clonotype was counted at least ten times. An end of the junction differs from the germline gene, which may be a read error. The chain employs TRBV5-1 and TRBJ2-1; 11 nucleotides align to TRBD2. The CDR3 is made up of 14 amino acids. CDR1 is SGHRS and CDR2 is YFSETQ in the germline V gene. Here the CDR3 reads CASSLGTSGLEQFF. CDR3 nucleotides: TGCGCCAGCAGTTTGGGGACTAGCGGACTAGAGCAGTTCTTC.

This clonotype was observed many times. V is TRBV12-3 or TRBV12-4 and J is TRBJ1-5; D perhaps matches TRBD1 (5 bases). V lost 7 bases, J lost 1 base, and 17 bases lay in between. The CDR3 has 16 amino acids. The DNA of the CDR3 is TGTGCCAGCACCTTAGGAGGGGCCCGGAGCAATCAGCCCCAGCATTTT. Translated: CASTLGGARSNQPQHF.

This clonotype was recorded at least ten times. The V call is TRBV9, the J call TRBJ2-5; TRBD2 matches 10 bases. CDR1 and CDR2 from the germline V gene are SGDLS and YYNGEE. CDR3 length: 17 residues. Trimming took 0 bases from V and 5 from J; bases not matched to a gene: 10. CDR3 bases: TGTGCCAGCAGCGTAGCTGGGCTAGCGGGAGAGTTGGAGACCCAGTACTTC. Translating it yields CASSVAGLAGELETQYF.

This clonotype showed up just a few times. The rearrangement uses TRBV18 and TRBJ2-3, with 9 nucleotides matching TRBD2. Trimming at V came to 2 bases and at J to 4 bases, leaving 7 bases not matched to a gene. Germline loops: CDR1 KGHSH, CDR2 LQKENI. The CDR3 covers 16 residues. The chain's CDR3 is CASSPGLAGSSDTQYF. The DNA for the CDR3 is TGTGCCAGCTCACCAGGGCTAGCGGGATCATCAGATACGCAGTATTTT.

At least ten counts were recorded for this clonotype. The DNA of the CDR3 is TGCGCCAGCAGCTCACGGCAAGAAGCACCCCTCCACTTT. Translating gives CASSSRQEAPLHF. The chain uses TRBV5-1 and TRBJ1-6; D ambiguous. This CDR3 is 13 amino acids long. V dropped 3 bases and J dropped 11 bases, with 12 bases sitting between them. Germline values: CDR1 SGHRS, CDR2 YFSETQ.

This clonotype was observed a handful of times. The chain joins TRBV10-1 to TRBJ2-1; D call uncertain. The germline V and J ends were trimmed by 3 bases and 0 bases, with 9 bases remaining between them. The germline gives CDR1 WNHNN, CDR2 SYGVQD (reference sequence). This CDR3 comprises 15 residues. DNA of the CDR3: TGCGCCAGCAGTGAAGGCTATAGCTCCTACAATGAGCAGTTCTTC. As protein: CASSEGYSSYNEQFF.

This clonotype was picked up many times. The rearrangement joins TRBV19 to TRBJ1-2, with 7 bases aligning to TRBD1. Germline loops: CDR1 LNHDA, CDR2 SQIVND (reference sequence). After removal of 4 bases from V and 9 bases from J, the junction contained 5 bases not matched to a gene. This CDR3 is 12 amino acids long. CDR3 loop: CASSTGQESYTF. CDR3 coding DNA: TGTGCCAGTAGTACCGGACAGGAAAGCTACACCTTC.

This clonotype was observed at least ten times. The chain has TRBV2 and TRBJ2-7; TRBD1 matches at 8 bases. Germline lookup yields CDR1 SNHLY and CDR2 FYNNEI. V trimming: 1 base; J trimming: 3 bases; junction bases outside the gene matches: 5. CDR3 size: 15 residues. The CDR3 DNA reads as TGTGCCAGCAGTGAAGAGTCAGGGGGCGGCTACGAGCAGTACTTC. Its protein is CASSEESGGGYEQYF.

This clonotype was detected only a few times. V is TRBV29-1 and J is TRBJ1-1; no reliable D call. The CDR3 has 12 amino acids. V lost 7 bases to trimming and J lost 0 bases, with 9 bases between them. The germline gives CDR1 SQVTM, CDR2 ANQGSEA. CDR3 sequence (DNA): TGCAGCGCTGAGTTTATGAACACTGAAGCTTTCTTT. As protein: CSAEFMNTEAFF.

This clonotype was recorded at least ten times. As DNA, the CDR3 is TGCGCCAGCAGCCCCCAGGACTCCGCGGGGGAAGAGCAGTTCTTC. It yields the protein CASSPQDSAGEEQFF. This chain connects TRBV5-1 to TRBJ2-1; 7 nucleotides agree with TRBD2. The ends lost 4 bases at V and 10 bases at J; junction bases unmatched: 14. The length of the CDR3 is 15 residues. CDR1 is SGHRS, CDR2 YFSETQ, per germline. Full variable domain (outside the CDR3, taken from reference TRBV5-1 and TRBJ2-1): KAGVTQTPRYLIKTRGQQVTLSCSPISGHRSVSWYQQTPGQGLQFLFEYFSETQRNKGNFPGRFSGRQFSNSRSEMNVSTLELGDSALYLCASSPQDSAGEEQFFGPGTRLTVL.